The TCR beta chain under discussion was sequenced for a study of blood T cells in healthy people across ages. Study-level information: Every two T cells gave about one barcoded beta molecule via template switching.

Healthy Caucasian individuals from Russia aged roughly 6 to 90 served as donors. Peripheral blood, about 9.8 milliliters per donor, was collected. Germline CDR1 reads WNHNN; CDR2 reads SYGVQD (reference sequence). V was pared by 6 bases and J by 2 bases, with 9 bases between. This CDR3 has 13 amino acids. A second PCR, run for about 7 to 11 cycles, used a sample-barcoded 5' primer plus a J-beta primer mix. TCRdb analysed the 5' RACE reads with MiXCR anew, one entry per CDR3 protein. The data contain around 940,000 distinct CDR3 sequences, just over 50% of them singletons. Only a few counts were recorded for this clonotype.

The sample was blood. This sequence joins TRBV10-1 and TRBJ2-3; D gene uncertain. This sequence originates from an older woman in good health. DNA of the CDR3: TGCGCCAGCAGACAGCCCAACACAGATACGCAGTATTTT. It codes for CASRQPNTDTQYF.